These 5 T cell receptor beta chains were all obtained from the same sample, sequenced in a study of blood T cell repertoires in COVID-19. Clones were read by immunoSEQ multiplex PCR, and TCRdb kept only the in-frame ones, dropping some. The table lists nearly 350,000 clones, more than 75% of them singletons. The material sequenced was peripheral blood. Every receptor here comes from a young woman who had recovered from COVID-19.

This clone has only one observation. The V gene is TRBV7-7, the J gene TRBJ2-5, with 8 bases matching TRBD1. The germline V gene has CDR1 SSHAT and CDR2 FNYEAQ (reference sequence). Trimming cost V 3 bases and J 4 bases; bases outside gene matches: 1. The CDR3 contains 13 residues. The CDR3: CASSFDRGETQYF. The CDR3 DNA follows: TGTGCCAGCAGCTTCGACAGGGGAGAGACCCAGTACTTC.

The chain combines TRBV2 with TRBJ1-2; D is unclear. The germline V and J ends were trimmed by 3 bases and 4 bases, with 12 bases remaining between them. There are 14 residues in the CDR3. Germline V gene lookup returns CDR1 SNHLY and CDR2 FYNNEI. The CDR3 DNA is TGTGCCAGCAGTGACGTAAGAAGACTCTATGGCTACACCTTC. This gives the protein CASSDVRRLYGYTF.

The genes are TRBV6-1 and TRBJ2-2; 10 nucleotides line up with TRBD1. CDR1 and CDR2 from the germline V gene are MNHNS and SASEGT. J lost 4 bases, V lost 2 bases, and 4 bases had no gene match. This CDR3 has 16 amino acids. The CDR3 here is CASSERTGGFTGELFF. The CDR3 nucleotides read TGTGCCAGCAGTGAACGGACAGGGGGTTTCACCGGGGAGCTGTTTTTT.

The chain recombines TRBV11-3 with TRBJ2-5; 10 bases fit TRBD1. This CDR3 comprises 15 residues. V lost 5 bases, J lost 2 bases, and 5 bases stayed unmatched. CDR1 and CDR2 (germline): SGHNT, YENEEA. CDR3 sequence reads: CASSRRTGGQETQYF. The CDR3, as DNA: TGTGCCAGCAGCCGCCGGACAGGGGGACAAGAGACCCAGTACTTC.

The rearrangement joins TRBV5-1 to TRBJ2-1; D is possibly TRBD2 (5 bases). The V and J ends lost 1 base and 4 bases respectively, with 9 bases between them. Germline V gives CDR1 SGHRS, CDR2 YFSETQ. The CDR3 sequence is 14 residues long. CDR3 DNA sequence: TGCGCCAGCAGCTTGCCGACGGGGTACAATGAGCAGTTCTTC. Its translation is CASSLPTGYNEQFF.